Reported below is one T cell receptor (beta chain). The target of this receptor is not known. Base quality data are lacking; no much larger clone is found one base away. CDR1 SGHTS and CDR2 YDEGEE are derived from the germline V gene. For this chain, trimming is 1 base at the V end and 9 bases at the J end, and the number of junction bases without a gene match is 5. CDR3 length: 14 amino acids, cysteine to phenylalanine. The CDR3 DNA has 42 bases and is translated from base 1. This record comes from a study of blood T cell repertoires in COVID-19 (dated by TCRdb to 2020 to 2022). Describing the broader study: Collaborator samples came from the United States, Italy and Spain and covered acute and convalescent phases of COVID-19. Where available, HLA class I and class II types were obtained from metadata supplied by the sample provider rather than from assay-based typing. The repertoires were released in a freely available public database intended as a resource for research on the immune response to SARS-CoV-2. The prospective study material was composed of cDNA or gDNA derived from T cells, B-cell-depleted T cells, or PBMCs. Subjects who had been exposed to COVID-19, were actively infected with it, or had recovered from it provided the deeply sampled blood TCRbeta repertoires that made up the dataset. The samples were drawn from the first 160 participants of the ongoing ImmuneRACE study and from 1,254 subjects provided by 6 global collaborators. Nearly every sample came with metadata listing a de-identified subject ID, COVID-19 status, age in years and sex. Overall study results and their limits: Clinical and demographic metadata were provided uncurated, with the amount varying by source and participant.

Collaborating institutions collected whole blood in K2EDTA tubes following their own protocols. Collaborator samples were shipped for TCRbeta analysis as frozen whole blood, isolated PBMCs, or DNA extracted from either sample type. TCRbeta CDR3 regions were amplified from genomic DNA by means of the immunoSEQ Assay, a bias-controlled multiplex PCR. Regarding the original processing steps: Nucleated cell counts per sample were estimated from amplification of reference gene primers within the assay. To quantify the absolute abundance of each unique TCRbeta CDR3 rearrangement, sequence reads were collapsed and filtered. Productive Simpson clonality was computed per sample as the square root of Simpson's diversity index over productive rearrangements. TCRdb's version of the immuneACCESS table is confined to in-frame rearrangements and falls short of the full clone set. An unresolved V gene accounts for under half of the shortfall where checked; the remainder is of unknown origin. The D gene and trimming were derived from the DNA, and the V and J assignments and clone size from that table. Here the sample has about 160,000 clones; more than 65% occur a single time. The ten most abundant clones make up 11% to 15% of the sample.

Rearrangement joined TRBV5-8 to TRBJ1-3; a stretch of 9 junction bases matches TRBD1. This sequence was found in a woman aged 80 or older with acute or convalescent COVID-19. Sample: peripheral blood. Read as DNA, the sequence is TGTGCCAGCAGCTTGCACAGGGGGCAGGGCACCATATATTTT. It translates to CASSLHRGQGTIYF.